The sequence of this TCR beta chain was determined in a study of identical twins. In TCRdb, the 5' RACE reads were re-called with MiXCR into one record per CDR3 protein. This table has 1.5 million to 2 million distinct CDR3 sequences, 32% appearing once. This clonotype was recorded many times. Sequencing was performed on cord blood. The sequence was collected from a newborn girl in good health.

DNA of the CDR3: TGTGCCAGCAGACGCCAACTAGCGGGTCTACTCGTAGGGTCCACAGATACGCAGTATTTT. Translated, it gives CASRRQLAGLLVGSTDTQYF. The gene calls are TRBV7-2 and TRBJ2-3; 9 positions agree with TRBD2. V gave up 6 bases and J gave up 2 bases; unmatched junction bases: 21. The germline gives CDR1 SGHTA, CDR2 FQGNSA. The CDR3 spans 20 residues.